These 6 T cell receptor beta chains came from one sample sequenced in a study of T cell responses to AZD1222 COVID-19 vaccine. Only in-frame clones appear in the TCRdb table, and some are missing; sequencing was by immunoSEQ multiplex PCR. Altogether about 150,000 clones are present, roughly nine tenths being singletons, with the ten largest covering about 3.8%. The material was peripheral blood, obtained 28 days after the second AZD1222 dose. The receptors shown here come from an adult who received the AZD1222 COVID-19 vaccine.

The chain carries TRBV11-3 and TRBJ2-2; D unclear. V lost 5 bases and J 5 bases, leaving 6 bases between the germline ends. The germline gives CDR1 SGHNT, CDR2 YENEEA. The length of the CDR3 is 12 residues. The CDR3 bases are TGTGCCAGCAGCCCCGGGACCGGGGAGCTGTTTTTT. Encoded protein: CASSPGTGELFF. Variable domain in full (rest from reference TRBV11-3 and TRBJ2-2): EAGVVQSPRYKIIEKKQPVAFWCNPISGHNTLYWYLQNLGQGPELLIRYENEEAVDDSQLPKDRFSAERLKGVDSTLKIQPAELGDSAVYLCASSPGTGELFFGEGSRLTVL.

Here the CDR3 DNA reads TGCGCCAGCAGCCAAGGGCAGGGGGCTAGTCAGCCCCAGCATTTT. This translates into CASSQGQGASQPQHF. The V call is TRBV4-1, the J call TRBJ1-5; 8 bases agree with TRBD1. The CDR3 runs to 15 residues. Germline CDR1 is MGHRA and CDR2 is YSYEKL. V was clipped by 1 base and J by 6 bases; unmatched bases: 5.

The chain carries TRBV29-1 and TRBJ1-4; TRBD1 matches at 10 bases. Per the germline V gene, CDR1 is SQVTM and CDR2 is ANQGSEA. V dropped 6 bases and J dropped 0; count of bases not matched to a gene: 7. The CDR3 runs to 16 residues. CDR3 protein: CSVPGTGVATNEKLFF. CDR3 in DNA: TGCAGCGTCCCCGGGACAGGGGTAGCAACTAATGAAAAACTGTTTTTT. Full variable domain (missing parts from reference TRBV29-1 and TRBJ1-4): SAVISQKPSRDICQRGTSLTIQCQVDSQVTMMFWYRQQPGQSLTLIATANQGSEATYESGFVIDKFPISRPNLTFSTLTVSNMSPEDSSIYLCSVPGTGVATNEKLFFGSGTQLSVL.

The J gene is TRBJ2-2, the V gene TRBV10-1; TRBD1 matches at 12 bases. CDR3 length: 15 amino acids. Germline CDR1 WNHNN, CDR2 SYGVQD (reference sequence). The trim removed 10 bases at V and 7 bases at J, leaving 10 bases unmatched. The CDR3 DNA follows: TGCGCCATGCCTCCGGGACAGGGGGCTTTCGGGGAGCTGTTTTTT. Translated, it gives CAMPPGQGAFGELFF.

This rearrangement joins TRBV6-6 to TRBJ1-5; D perhaps matches TRBD1 (6 bases). Germline assignment: CDR1 MNHNY and CDR2 SVGAGI (reference sequence). The length of the CDR3 is 12 residues. The germline V and J ends were trimmed by 8 bases and 11 bases, with 16 bases remaining between them. The CDR3 DNA sequence: TGTGCCAGCTGGGGGGGCGGCCGGGCCCAGCATTTT. Its protein is CASWGGGRAQHF.

The chain links TRBV27 to TRBJ2-3; D is possibly TRBD1 (5 bases). This CDR3 region has 16 residues. Germline V gene lookup returns CDR1 MNHEY and CDR2 SMNVEV (reference sequence). V lost 0 bases and J lost 1, with 11 bases in between. CDR3 nucleotides: TGTGCCAGCAGTTTATCTAGGGAACAGGGCACAGATACGCAGTATTTT. The encoded protein is CASSLSREQGTDTQYF.